This T cell receptor (beta chain) comes out of a study of cytomegalovirus exposure and HLA in healthy donors. CDR1 SGHRS and CDR2 YFSETQ come from the germline V gene. The CDR3 covers 15 residues. The ends lost 3 bases at V and 4 bases at J; junction bases unmatched: 4. General study points: A missense variant in DCLRE1C was later tied to TCR beta V- and J-gene trimming. In a later analysis, compared with equally common non-associated chains, HLA-associated beta chains were more expanded.

On this clone: What it recognizes is unknown.

PCR amplification relied on 60 Vbeta primers (plus 13 Jbeta primers). The table came from immunoSEQ multiplex PCR; TCRdb's copy has only in-frame clones and leaves some out. Its listing shows around 71,000 clones. The sequenced sample consisted of PBMCs. The clonotype was recovered from a young woman in good health and CMV-seronegative. The rearrangement uses TRBV5-1 and TRBJ2-1; 10 bases are shared with TRBD2. In DNA, the CDR3 is TGCGCCAGCAGCTCTCTAGCGGGAGTATACAATGAGCAGTTCTTC. Its translation: CASSSLAGVYNEQFF.